The 28 T cell receptor beta chains below all came from one sample that was sequenced in a study of control samples from healthy donors and cancer patients. Sequencing was performed with immunoSEQ multiplex PCR; in TCRdb, only in-frame clones are kept and a portion is missing. The sample comprises 160,000 or so clones, over 85% of which are singletons, and under 8.5% rests with the top ten. The source material was blood. The receptors here all came from a woman aged 40-49 years in good health.

The CDR3 DNA is TGTGCCAGTAGTGACCTACCAAGCTCCGAGCAGTACTTC. This translates into CASSDLPSSEQYF. The chain recombines TRBV19 with TRBJ2-7; no firm D call. The germline gives CDR1 LNHDA, CDR2 SQIVND (reference sequence). V lost 5 bases, J lost 6 bases, and 14 bases lay in between. The CDR3 spans 13 residues.

The rearrangement uses TRBV29-1 and TRBJ1-1, with a possible D match to TRBD1 (6 bases). Trimming pared 4 bases from V and 4 bases from J, leaving 10 bases between. This CDR3 comprises 12 residues. Germline V lookup: CDR1 SQVTM, CDR2 ANQGSEA. The CDR3 region has the DNA TGCAGCGTTGGTATCAGGGGCACTGAAGCTTTCTTT. This codes for CSVGIRGTEAFF. Full variable domain (remainder filled in from reference TRBV29-1 and TRBJ1-1): SAVISQKPSRDICQRGTSLTIQCQVDSQVTMMFWYRQQPGQSLTLIATANQGSEATYESGFVIDKFPISRPNLTFSTLTVSNMSPEDSSIYLCSVGIRGTEAFFGQGTRLTVV.

This rearrangement joins TRBV6-2 or TRBV6-3 to TRBJ1-5, with a possible D match to TRBD1 (6 bases). The ends were cut back, 5 bases at V and 2 bases at J, with 13 bases in the middle. The CDR3 runs to 15 residues. Germline values: CDR1 MNHEY, CDR2 SVGEGT. This CDR3 reads CASSPPGAGNQPQHF. The DNA for the CDR3 is TGTGCCAGCAGTCCCCCGGGGGCGGGCAATCAGCCCCAGCATTTT.

This clone was detected only once. The chain employs TRBV28 and TRBJ2-2, with unresolved D. The CDR3 contains 14 residues. Germline CDR1 and CDR2: MDHEN and SYDVKM. Trimming took off 3 bases at V and 4 bases at J, with 9 bases between the two ends. The CDR3 sequence is CASSFWSGTGELFF. CDR3 nucleotides: TGTGCCAGCAGTTTTTGGTCGGGCACCGGGGAGCTGTTTTTT. Full variable domain (missing parts from reference TRBV28 and TRBJ2-2): DVKVTQSSRYLVKRTGEKVFLECVQDMDHENMFWYRQDPGLGLRLIYFSYDVKMKEKGDIPEGYSVSREKKERFSLILESASTNQTSMYLCASSFWSGTGELFFGEGSRLTVL.

This chain connects TRBV6-5 to TRBJ2-1; 9 bases fit TRBD1. V lost 6 bases and J lost 0; bases outside the gene matches: 3. CDR3 length: 15 amino acids. CDR1 is MNHEY, CDR2 SVGAGI, per germline. In nucleotides, the CDR3 is TGTGCCAGCAGCACGACAGGGGGCTCCTACAATGAGCAGTTCTTC. Its translation: CASSTTGGSYNEQFF.

The chain links TRBV6-5 to TRBJ1-6, with TRBD1 as a possible D gene (5 bases). Germline CDR1 MNHEY, CDR2 SVGAGI. This CDR3 region has 12 residues. V gave up 4 bases and J gave up 16 bases, with 14 bases separating them. The CDR3 DNA reads TGTGCCAGCAGTTCGACAGCGGACTCGCTCCACTTT. As protein: CASSSTADSLHF.

Here the CDR3 DNA reads TGTGCCAGCAGCTCCCGGGACGGAGTCGGGACCGGGGAGCTGTTTTTT. Translating it yields CASSSRDGVGTGELFF. This chain joins TRBV7-9 and TRBJ2-2; D might be TRBD1 or TRBD2, each matching 5 bases. There are 16 residues in the CDR3. Trimming removed 4 bases from V and 5 bases from J, with 17 bases in between. Per germline, CDR1 SEHNR and CDR2 FQNEAQ (reference sequence).

The V gene is TRBV7-2, the J gene TRBJ2-1, with 8 positions matching TRBD2. CDR1 is SGHTA, CDR2 FQGNSA, per germline. Trimming cost V 7 bases and J 8 bases; bases outside gene matches: 16. The CDR3 length is 16 residues. CDR3 bases: TGTGCCAGCACTCAACTGAGCGGGAGACCTGTGGATGAGCAGTTCTTC. Translating gives CASTQLSGRPVDEQFF.

This clone was seen only once. J is TRBJ2-5 and V is TRBV10-2; TRBD2 matches 10 bases. In germline, CDR1 is WSHSY, CDR2 SAAADI. The CDR3 extends over 15 amino acids. After removal of 3 bases from V and 5 bases from J, the junction contained 6 bases not matched to a gene. The DNA of the CDR3 is TGCGCCAGCAGTGACTTACTAGCGGGGTCGGAGACCCAGTACTTC. Translation: CASSDLLAGSETQYF.

This rearrangement joins TRBV29-1 to TRBJ2-1, with D perhaps matching TRBD2 (6 bases). The germline gives CDR1 SQVTM, CDR2 ANQGSEA. V lost 6 bases to trimming and J lost 8 bases, with 8 bases between them. This CDR3 comprises 10 residues. The CDR3: CSVWEDEQFF. CDR3 in DNA: TGCAGCGTCTGGGAGGATGAGCAGTTCTTC.

Turning to this clone: This sequence may be a read error, since a much larger clone differs from it by one base. The V call is TRBV5-1, the J call TRBJ1-5; D is undetermined. CDR3 size: 13 residues. The V gene's germline CDR1 is SGHRS and CDR2 YFSETQ. The V end lost 0 bases, the J end lost 4 bases, and 5 bases lay between the germline ends. Written as DNA, the CDR3 is TGCGCCAGCAGCTTGGACGTTAATCAGCCCCAGCATTTT. Encoded protein: CASSLDVNQPQHF.

The chain carries TRBV6-5 and TRBJ2-3, with TRBD2 identical over 10 bases. V was pared by 6 bases and J by 3 bases, with 3 bases of the junction left unmatched. Germline CDR1 is MNHEY and CDR2 is SVGAGI. The CDR3 has 14 amino acids. Here the CDR3 DNA reads TGTGCCAGCAGGCCGGGACTAGCGACAGATACGCAGTATTTT. Encoded protein: CASRPGLATDTQYF.

The chain joins TRBV25-1 to TRBJ2-5, with D perhaps matching TRBD1 (5 bases). Germline assignment: CDR1 MGHDK and CDR2 SYGVNS. V was cut by 7 bases and J by 10 bases, with 19 bases left in between. The CDR3 has 13 residues. The CDR3 coding sequence is TGTGCCAGCATTGGTGCAATCAGGGAAAACCAGTACTTC. Translation: CASIGAIRENQYF.

This rearrangement joins TRBV11-2 to TRBJ1-1; no definite D call. Trimming took 3 bases from V and 7 from J, leaving 12 bases between them. Germline V gives CDR1 SGHAT, CDR2 FQNNGV. The CDR3 runs to 13 residues. CDR3 sequence: CASSFGPRVEAFF. The CDR3 bases are TGTGCCAGCAGCTTCGGCCCCCGTGTTGAAGCTTTCTTT.

The chain links TRBV4-2 to TRBJ1-2, with TRBD1 matching over 8 bases. The junction had 2 bases not matched to a gene; V was cut back by 4 bases and J by 1 base. This CDR3 has 14 amino acids. The germline V gene has CDR1 LGHNA and CDR2 YNFKEQ. The CDR3 region is CASSPDRDNYGYTF. CDR3 DNA sequence: TGTGCCAGCAGCCCGGACAGGGATAACTATGGCTACACCTTC.

This sequence joins TRBV5-4 and TRBJ2-1; D not certain. The CDR3 is 13 amino acids. Germline V gene lookup returns CDR1 SGHNT and CDR2 YYREEE (reference sequence). V lost 3 bases to trimming and J lost 5 bases, with 9 bases between them. CDR3 in amino acids: CASSSNSNNEQFF. The CDR3 DNA is TGTGCCAGCAGCTCCAATAGCAACAATGAGCAGTTCTTC. The full variable domain, its missing parts supplied by reference TRBV5-4 and TRBJ2-1, is ETGVTQSPTHLIKTRGQQVTLRCSSQSGHNTVSWYQQALGQGPQFIFQYYREEENGRGNFPPRFSGLQFPNYSSELNVNALELDDSALYLCASSSNSNNEQFFGPGTRLTVL.

The chain employs TRBV5-1 and TRBJ1-6; a possible D gene is TRBD1 (6 bases). The length of the CDR3 is 15 residues. Per the germline V gene, CDR1 is SGHRS and CDR2 is YFSETQ. Trimming shortened V by 5 bases and J by 0 bases, and 9 bases separated the two germline ends. The CDR3 spells CASSDRSSYNSPLHF. CDR3 in DNA: TGCGCCAGCAGTGACAGGAGCTCCTATAATTCACCCCTCCACTTT.

The chain combines TRBV3-1 (or the pseudogene TRBV3-2) with TRBJ2-3, with 7 positions matching TRBD2. The length of the CDR3 is 15 residues. V shed 6 bases, J shed 4 bases, and the junction held 10 bases outside the gene matches. Per germline, CDR1 LGHDT and CDR2 YNNKEL (reference sequence). In DNA, the CDR3 is TGTGCCAGCAGACAACTAGCGCTGGGGGCAGATACGCAGTATTTT. This encodes CASRQLALGADTQYF.

The J gene is TRBJ1-2, the V gene TRBV12-5; D gene unclear. The ends were cut back, 1 base at V and 4 bases at J, with 7 bases in the middle. The length of the CDR3 is 13 residues. Germline V gives CDR1 LGHNT, CDR2 FRNRAP. CDR3 region: CASGLEQIYGYTF. The CDR3 nucleotides read TGTGCTAGTGGTTTGGAACAGATCTATGGCTACACCTTC.

V is TRBV6-2 or TRBV6-3 and J is TRBJ1-6; weak D call: TRBD1 (5 bases). Trimming removed 5 bases from V and 5 bases from J, with 10 bases in between. The CDR3 runs to 14 residues. From germline, CDR1 is MNHEY and CDR2 SVGEGT. CDR3 bases: TGTGCCAGCAGTCGACAGAGGAATAATTCACCCCTCCACTTT. The encoded protein is CASSRQRNNSPLHF.

The rearrangement links TRBV4-3 to TRBJ2-2; no firm D call. CDR1 LGHNA and CDR2 YSLEER come from the germline V gene. Trimming stripped 3 bases from V and 0 bases from J, with 8 bases between. The CDR3 contains 15 residues. CDR3 sequence reads: CASSQFTANTGELFF. As DNA, the CDR3 is TGCGCCAGCAGCCAGTTTACGGCGAACACCGGGGAGCTGTTTTTT.

The rearrangement joins TRBV2 to TRBJ1-3, with 7 bases that match TRBD1. V lost 3 bases and J lost 4; bases outside the gene matches: 12. There are 17 residues in the CDR3. Germline assignment: CDR1 SNHLY and CDR2 FYNNEI. For the CDR3, the DNA is TGTGCCAGCAGTGACGCGCTGCAAGGGACAGACGGAAACACCATATATTTT. Translated, it gives CASSDALQGTDGNTIYF. The variable domain in full, completed from reference TRBV2 and TRBJ1-3, reads EPEVTQTPSHQVTQMGQEVILRCVPISNHLYFYWYRQILGQKVEFLVSFYNNEISEKSEIFDDQFSVERPDGSNFTLKIRSTKLEDSAMYFCASSDALQGTDGNTIYFGEGSWLTVV.

This sequence joins TRBV19 and TRBJ1-2; weak D call: TRBD1 (5 bases). V was clipped by 3 bases and J by 8 bases, with 13 bases between them. The CDR3 is made up of 13 amino acids. The germline V gene encodes CDR1 LNHDA and CDR2 SQIVND (reference sequence). The CDR3 nucleotides read TGTGCCAGTAGTATGGTACAGGCTGGGGGCTACACCTTC. Its protein is CASSMVQAGGYTF.

The V and J genes are TRBV6-5 and TRBJ2-3; 9 bases map to TRBD2. The J segment lost 6 bases and the V segment lost 10 bases, leaving 11 bases of the junction unmatched. CDR1 is MNHEY, CDR2 SVGAGI, per germline. The CDR3 has 14 amino acids. For the CDR3, the DNA is TGTGCCACAACGTCGGAGCGGGGGGTCGATACGCAGTATTTT. Translated, it gives CATTSERGVDTQYF.

This chain uses TRBV11-2 with TRBJ2-7; possibly TRBD1 or TRBD2 for D (6 bases each). Trimming pared 2 bases from V and 1 base from J, leaving 9 bases between. Germline-derived CDR1 and CDR2 are SGHAT and FQNNGV. The CDR3 covers 14 residues. This CDR3 is CASSLWGASYEQYF. Here the CDR3 DNA reads TGTGCCAGCAGCTTATGGGGGGCGTCCTACGAGCAGTACTTC.

The genes are TRBV4-2 and TRBJ2-1; tentative D call: TRBD2 (6 bases). Looked up from germline, CDR1 is LGHNA and CDR2 is YNFKEQ. With 3 bases removed from V and 7 bases from J, the gap between germline ends came to 10 bases. This CDR3 has 13 residues. CDR3 nucleotide sequence: TGTGCCAGCAGCCATCGGGACTCTAATGAGCAGTTCTTC. It codes for CASSHRDSNEQFF.

Written as DNA, the CDR3 is TGTGCCAGCAGCCCCTCCCGACAGGGCCCTCTCTATGGCTACACCTTC. Its protein product is CASSPSRQGPLYGYTF. The gene calls are TRBV9 and TRBJ1-2; 7 bases map to TRBD1. The CDR3 extends over 16 amino acids. Germline lookup yields CDR1 SGDLS and CDR2 YYNGEE. Unmatched junction bases numbered 13, after V lost 4 bases and J lost 4 bases. Drawing the rest from reference TRBV9 and TRBJ1-2, the complete variable domain is DSGVTQTPKHLITATGQRVTLRCSPRSGDLSVYWYQQSLDQGLQFLIQYYNGEERAKGNILERFSAQQFPDLHSELNLSSLELGDSALYFCASSPSRQGPLYGYTFGSGTRLTVV.

The rearrangement joins TRBV19 to TRBJ1-3; D remains ambiguous. CDR1 is LNHDA, CDR2 SQIVND, per germline (reference sequence). Between the trimmed V and J ends, which lost 4 bases and 0 bases, there was a span of 13 bases. This CDR3 spans 16 amino acids. CDR3 DNA: TGTGCCAGTAGTAGTACCCCCTTGAGCTCTGGAAACACCATATATTTT. Residues: CASSSTPLSSGNTIYF.